The clone carrying this TCR beta chain occurred many times. This sample is drawn from a study of T cells in Graves' hyperthyroidism and ophthalmopathy. Amplification targeted TCR beta CDR3 regions from RNA transcripts. The HTBI set primed first-round TCR CDR3 RT-PCR. TCRdb passed the multiplex PCR reads through MiXCR, listing each CDR3 protein once. The sample carries approximately 370,000 distinct CDR3 sequences, under 15% recorded once. V lost 1 base and J 3 bases, leaving 4 bases between the germline ends. CDR1 LGHDT and CDR2 YNNKEL come from the germline V gene (reference sequence). The CDR3 covers 12 residues.

The J gene is TRBJ2-7, the V gene TRBV3-1; no firm D call. The sequenced material came from blood. This TCR came from a woman younger than 45 with Graves' hyperthyroidism. The CDR3 bases are TGTGCCAGCAGCCAAGCCAACTACGAGCAGTACTTC. This encodes CASSQANYEQYF.